Below are 18 T cell receptor beta chains sequenced from a single sample in a study of blood T cell repertoires in COVID-19. Sequenced by immunoSEQ multiplex PCR; TCRdb stores in-frame clones only, minus some. Altogether some 74,000 clones are present, more than 65% being singletons, with the ten largest covering approximately 10%. The sample consisted of peripheral blood. Source of these receptors: a woman in her 50s with acute or convalescent COVID-19.

This sequence joins TRBV7-2 and TRBJ2-2, with 9 bases fitting TRBD1. Per germline, CDR1 SGHTA and CDR2 FQGNSA. This CDR3 has 16 amino acids. The ends lost 3 bases at V and 6 bases at J; junction bases unmatched: 8. The CDR3 DNA follows: TGTGCCAGCAGCTTCGGGACAGGGTTCTCATCCGGGGAGCTGTTTTTT. This sequence encodes CASSFGTGFSSGELFF.

The chain has TRBV18 and TRBJ2-1; 10 bases line up with TRBD2. The J segment lost 4 bases and the V segment lost 5 bases, leaving 5 bases of the junction unmatched. Germline CDR1 reads KGHSH; CDR2 reads LQKENI. The CDR3 spans 15 residues. CDR3 residues: CASSRTSGKYNEQFF. The CDR3 DNA sequence: TGTGCCAGCTCAAGGACTAGCGGAAAATACAATGAGCAGTTCTTC.

V and J are TRBV19 and TRBJ1-1; D gene ambiguous. Germline V lookup: CDR1 LNHDA, CDR2 SQIVND (reference sequence). The CDR3 is made up of 13 amino acids. The ends were cut back, 7 bases at V and 1 base at J, with 10 bases in the middle. The chain's CDR3 is CASKFGRNTEAFF. The CDR3 coding sequence is TGTGCCAGTAAATTCGGTCGGAACACTGAAGCTTTCTTT.

The table lists this clone with many counts. CDR3 bases: TGTGCCAGCAGCAAAGAACAGAGCTCCTACGAGCAGTACTTC. Residues: CASSKEQSSYEQYF. The chain employs TRBV21-1 and TRBJ2-7; TRBD1 is the table's D call and was not checked against the DNA. TRBV21-1 counts as a pseudogene. The CDR3 extends over 14 amino acids.

This chain links TRBV2 with TRBJ2-7, with TRBD2 as a possible D gene (5 bases). This CDR3 is 15 amino acids long. Trimming shortened V by 0 bases and J by 0 bases, and 9 bases separated the two germline ends. The germline V gene encodes CDR1 SNHLY and CDR2 FYNNEI. The CDR3 nucleotides read TGTGCCAGCAGTGAAGCGCGGCTAGCCTCCTACGAGCAGTACTTC. Translating gives CASSEARLASYEQYF.

CDR3 bases: TGTGCCAGCAAACCAACGGAGAGCTCCTACAATGAGCAGTTCTTC. It translates to CASKPTESSYNEQFF. The chain carries TRBV6-5 and TRBJ2-1; D unresolved. From germline, CDR1 is MNHEY and CDR2 SVGAGI. The CDR3 runs to 15 residues. With 7 bases removed from V and 0 bases from J, the gap between germline ends came to 13 bases.

The chain links TRBV7-9 to TRBJ1-6, with 10 bases that match TRBD1. Germline lookup yields CDR1 SEHNR and CDR2 FQNEAQ (reference sequence). V dropped 4 bases and J dropped 10; count of bases not matched to a gene: 10. The CDR3 consists of 16 residues. The CDR3 is CASSSVNDRGLSPLHF. The CDR3 coding sequence is TGTGCCAGCAGCTCTGTAAACGACAGGGGGCTATCACCCCTCCACTTT.

This clone was counted between two and nine times. V usage is TRBV7-9 and J usage is TRBJ2-4; 7 bases map to TRBD1. Looked up from germline, CDR1 is SEHNR and CDR2 is FQNEAQ (reference sequence). This CDR3 comprises 18 residues. Trimming cost V 6 bases and J 0 bases; bases outside gene matches: 14. DNA for the CDR3: TGTGCCAGCAGGGCCCGGGACAGTGGGGATGTAGCCAAAAACATTCAGTACTTC. This codes for CASRARDSGDVAKNIQYF.

The gene calls are TRBV2 and TRBJ2-7; TRBD2 agrees at 8 bases. V was pared by 2 bases and J by 7 bases, with 7 bases of the junction left unmatched. CDR1 is SNHLY and CDR2 is FYNNEI in the germline V gene. The length of the CDR3 is 14 residues. CDR3 bases: TGTGCCAGCAGTGAATCGGGAGGGGATATAGAGCAGTACTTC. This gives the protein CASSESGGDIEQYF. Looking up the rest from reference TRBV2 and TRBJ2-7 gives the full variable domain: EPEVTQTPSHQVTQMGQEVILRCVPISNHLYFYWYRQILGQKVEFLVSFYNNEISEKSEIFDDQFSVERPDGSNFTLKIRSTKLEDSAMYFCASSESGGDIEQYFGPGTRLTVT.

This sequence joins TRBV5-1 and TRBJ2-7; TRBD1 matches at 7 bases. V shed 6 bases, J shed 3 bases, and the junction held 9 bases outside the gene matches. The CDR3 sequence is 14 residues long. Per the germline V gene, CDR1 is SGHRS and CDR2 is YFSETQ. CDR3 amino acids: CASMPGTDFYEQYF. The CDR3 region has the DNA TGCGCCAGCATGCCCGGGACAGACTTCTACGAGCAGTACTTC.

The gene calls are TRBV5-4 and TRBJ1-6; 8 positions match TRBD1. The junction had 9 bases not matched to a gene; V was cut back by 2 bases and J by 8 bases. Germline values: CDR1 SGHNT, CDR2 YYREEE (reference sequence). The CDR3 has 16 residues. This CDR3 reads CASSLKSQGADSPLHF. The CDR3 DNA is TGTGCCAGCAGCTTAAAATCTCAGGGGGCTGATTCACCCCTCCACTTT.

J is TRBJ2-1 and V is TRBV14; TRBD2 might be the D (6 bases). The germline CDR1 and CDR2 sequences are SGHDN and FVKESK. V gave up 2 bases and J gave up 10 bases, with 12 bases separating them. This CDR3 comprises 13 residues. Here the CDR3 reads CASSQIRAGEQFF. For the CDR3, the DNA is TGTGCCAGCAGCCAAATTAGAGCGGGCGAGCAGTTCTTC.

This rearrangement joins TRBV7-2 to TRBJ2-5, with 10 bases aligning to TRBD2. The trim removed 5 bases at V and 1 base at J, leaving 13 bases unmatched. Germline V lookup: CDR1 SGHTA, CDR2 FQGNSA. The length of the CDR3 is 18 residues. The DNA of the CDR3 is TGTGCCAGCAGCCCCGGCTACCGAAGCGGGGGGGTCCAAGAGACCCAGTACTTC. Its translation: CASSPGYRSGGVQETQYF. The full variable domain, completed using reference TRBV7-2 and TRBJ2-5, is GAGVSQSPSNKVTEKGKDVELRCDPISGHTALYWYRQSLGQGLEFLIYFQGNSAPDKSGLPSDRFSAERTGGSVSTLTIQRTQQEDSAVYLCASSPGYRSGGVQETQYFGPGTRLLVL.

The chain employs TRBV6-4 and TRBJ2-1; 8 positions match TRBD1. The V segment lost 5 bases and the J segment 5 bases; nucleotides outside the gene matches: 11. Germline lookup yields CDR1 MRHNA and CDR2 SNTAGT. The CDR3 is 16 residues long. The CDR3 spells CASSKLDRGGHNEQFF. CDR3 sequence (DNA): TGTGCCAGCAGTAAACTCGACAGGGGAGGACACAATGAGCAGTTCTTC.

The V gene is TRBV5-1, the J gene TRBJ1-4; 9 bases align to TRBD1. The ends lost 0 bases at V and 5 bases at J; junction bases unmatched: 5. The CDR3 runs 16 residues. Per the germline V gene, CDR1 is SGHRS and CDR2 is YFSETQ. This chain's CDR3 is CASSLEGTGKNEKLFF. CDR3 DNA sequence: TGCGCCAGCAGCTTGGAGGGGACAGGGAAGAATGAAAAACTGTTTTTT.

The chain couples TRBV6-5 to TRBJ1-1; 7 positions match TRBD1. Germline CDR1 MNHEY, CDR2 SVGAGI. V lost 6 bases and J lost 0; bases outside the gene matches: 4. The CDR3 is made up of 14 amino acids. CDR3 in amino acids: CASSRQGMNTEAFF. CDR3 coding DNA: TGTGCCAGCAGCCGACAGGGAATGAACACTGAAGCTTTCTTT.

This clone was detected only a few times. The gene calls are TRBV19 and TRBJ1-5, with TRBD1 identical over 10 bases. Germline values: CDR1 LNHDA, CDR2 SQIVND (reference sequence). With 3 bases clipped from V and 5 bases from J, the junction kept 4 bases outside the gene matches. This CDR3 has 15 residues. CDR3 bases: TGTGCCAGTAGTATGGAGGGACAGGGGTATCAGCCCCAGCATTTT. Translating it yields CASSMEGQGYQPQHF.

This rearrangement joins TRBV5-6 to TRBJ2-7, with 12 nucleotides matching TRBD1. Unmatched junction bases numbered 7, after V lost 4 bases and J lost 8 bases. CDR3 size: 14 residues. In germline, CDR1 is SGHDT, CDR2 YYEEEE. CDR3 residues: CASSIRDRGHQQYF. The CDR3 DNA is TGTGCCAGCAGCATCCGGGACAGGGGGCACCAGCAGTACTTC. Full variable domain (rest looked up from reference TRBV5-6 and TRBJ2-7): DAGVTQSPTHLIKTRGQQVTLRCSPKSGHDTVSWYQQALGQGPQFIFQYYEEEERQRGNFPDRFSGHQFPNYSSELNVNALLLGDSALYLCASSIRDRGHQQYFGPGTRLTVT.